This T cell receptor (beta chain) derives from a study of blood T cell repertoires in COVID-19. Looking at the study overall: Sites across the United States, Italy and Spain contributed samples from acute and convalescent COVID-19. PBMCs, B-cell-depleted T cells, or T cells were the source of the cDNA or gDNA that made up the material.

TCRdb's copy holds only in-frame clones and misses some; the assay was immunoSEQ multiplex PCR. The sample has some 120,000 clones; approximately 83% are singletons. The sample was peripheral blood. This clonotype originated in a woman aged 45-59 years who had recovered from COVID-19.

CDR3 amino acids: CASRDPGQGFTEAFF. The DNA for the CDR3 is TGCGCCAGCAGGGACCCGGGACAGGGGTTCACTGAAGCTTTCTTT. This chain connects TRBV10-1 to TRBJ1-1; 10 bases map to TRBD1. This CDR3 comprises 15 residues. V lost 6 bases and J lost 4; bases outside the gene matches: 8. Germline values: CDR1 WNHNN, CDR2 SYGVQD (reference sequence).